This T cell receptor beta chain comes out of a study of blood T cell repertoires in COVID-19. On the study more broadly: Sites in the United States, Italy and Spain provided acute and convalescent COVID-19 samples.

Germline V gene lookup returns CDR1 SNHLY and CDR2 FYNNEI. J was trimmed by 4 bases and V by 9 bases; bases with no gene match: 6. The CDR3 loop spans 13 amino acids. Only in-frame clones appear in the TCRdb table, and some are missing; sequencing was by immunoSEQ multiplex PCR. Of about 140,000 clones listed, 86% are singletons. The rearrangement links TRBV2 to TRBJ2-4; the match to TRBD1 covers 7 bases. Specimen: PBMCs or T cells enriched from blood (not recorded which). The TCR was taken from a man aged 45-65 years who had recovered from COVID-19. CDR3 nucleotides: TGTGCCAGTTCGACAGGGCAAAAAAACATTCAGTACTTC. It is translated as CASSTGQKNIQYF.